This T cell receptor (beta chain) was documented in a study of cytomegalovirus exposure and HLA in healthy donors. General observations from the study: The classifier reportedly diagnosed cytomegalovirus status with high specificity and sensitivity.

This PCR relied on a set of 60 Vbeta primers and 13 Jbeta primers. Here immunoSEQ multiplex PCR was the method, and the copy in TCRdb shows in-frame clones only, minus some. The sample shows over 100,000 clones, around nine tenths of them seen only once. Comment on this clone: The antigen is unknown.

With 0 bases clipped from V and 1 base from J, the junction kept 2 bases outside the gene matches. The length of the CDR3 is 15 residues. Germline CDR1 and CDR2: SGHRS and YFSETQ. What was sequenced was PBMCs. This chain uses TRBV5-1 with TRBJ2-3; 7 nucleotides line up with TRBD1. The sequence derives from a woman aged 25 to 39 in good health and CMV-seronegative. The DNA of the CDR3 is TGCGCCAGCAGCTTGGGGGGACAGCGCACAGATACGCAGTATTTT. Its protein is CASSLGGQRTDTQYF.